The next 13 T cell receptor beta chains were all read from a single sample in a study of blood T cell repertoires in COVID-19. The assay was immunoSEQ multiplex PCR, and TCRdb's table has in-frame clones only and misses some. The sample includes just over 350,000 clones, about 88% seen only once; the top ten take 2.5% to 3%. The sequencing sample was made of PBMCs or T cells enriched from blood (not recorded which). The receptors derive from a woman aged 30 to 39 who had recovered from COVID-19.

V gene TRBV6-9 combines with J gene TRBJ2-7, with 8 bases lining up with TRBD1. CDR1 and CDR2 from the germline V gene are MNHGY and SVAAGI. The trim removed 6 bases at V and 2 bases at J, leaving 18 bases unmatched. The CDR3 length is 18 residues. The CDR3 region has the DNA TGTGCCAGCAGCCCCCGTAGCAGGGGGCGCGGTCCCCCCTACGAGCAGTACTTC. Amino acids: CASSPRSRGRGPPYEQYF.

The rearrangement uses TRBV18 and TRBJ1-1, with D possibly being TRBD1 (5 bases). The CDR3 covers 13 residues. V shed 9 bases and J shed 0 bases, with 11 bases lying between them. Germline lookup yields CDR1 KGHSH and CDR2 LQKENI. The CDR3 DNA reads TGTGCCAGTTTGGGGGGGATGAACACTGAAGCTTTCTTT. As protein: CASLGGMNTEAFF.

The chain links TRBV6-5 to TRBJ2-4; D gene ambiguous. CDR3 length: 12 amino acids. The germline CDR1 and CDR2 sequences are MNHEY and SVGAGI. Trimming removed 8 bases from V and 6 bases from J, with 11 bases in between. Here the CDR3 DNA reads TGTGCCAGCTCTACAGTGAGAAACATTCAGTACTTC. It codes for CASSTVRNIQYF.

V and J are TRBV10-3 and TRBJ2-3; 10 bases map to TRBD2. CDR1 is ENHRY, CDR2 SYGVKD, per germline. V lost 3 bases and J lost 7; bases outside the gene matches: 10. The CDR3 consists of 16 residues. CDR3 sequence: CAISDRASGSFYTQYF. CDR3 DNA sequence: TGTGCCATCAGTGATAGGGCTAGCGGGAGTTTTTATACGCAGTATTTT.

The CDR3 loop reads CASSLTGIGMNTEAFF. For the CDR3, the DNA is TGTGCCAGCAGTTTAACAGGGATTGGGATGAACACTGAAGCTTTCTTT. This chain links TRBV28 with TRBJ1-1; a weak D match, TRBD1 (6 bases). V was pared by 2 bases and J by 0 bases, with 13 bases between. Germline CDR1 is MDHEN and CDR2 is SYDVKM. This CDR3 comprises 16 residues.

The chain has TRBV15 and TRBJ2-1; TRBD2 matches at 12 bases. The CDR3 is 16 amino acids. V shed 1 base, J shed 6 bases, and the junction held 4 bases outside the gene matches. Germline assignment: CDR1 LNHNV and CDR2 YYDKDF (reference sequence). The CDR3 DNA follows: TGTGCCACCAGCAGAGGACTACTAGCGGGAGGCAATGAGCAGTTCTTC. Its translation is CATSRGLLAGGNEQFF. Drawing the rest from reference TRBV15 and TRBJ2-1, the complete variable domain is DAMVIQNPRYQVTQFGKPVTLSCSQTLNHNVMYWYQQKSSQAPKLLFHYYDKDFNNEADTPDNFQSRRPNTSFCFLDIRSPGLGDTAMYLCATSRGLLAGGNEQFFGPGTRLTVL.

V usage is TRBV2 and J usage is TRBJ1-5; maybe TRBD1 (6 bases). Germline V lookup: CDR1 SNHLY, CDR2 FYNNEI. CDR3 size: 14 residues. Trimming pared 6 bases from V and 5 bases from J, leaving 14 bases between. Here the CDR3 DNA reads TGTGCCAGCAGCCCAGGGGTCGGGGATCAGCCCCAGCATTTT. It yields the protein CASSPGVGDQPQHF.

V and J are TRBV2 and TRBJ1-5; D remains unclear. The ends were cut back, 7 bases at V and 11 bases at J, with 15 bases in the middle. Germline assignment: CDR1 SNHLY and CDR2 FYNNEI. The length of the CDR3 is 12 residues. CDR3 in amino acids: CASNLIPGAQHF. The CDR3 bases are TGTGCCAGCAATCTAATACCGGGTGCCCAGCATTTT.

CDR3 region: CASSIIGTASYEQYF. The CDR3 nucleotides are TGTGCCAGTAGTATTATCGGGACTGCCTCCTACGAGCAGTACTTC. V usage is TRBV19 and J usage is TRBJ2-7, with a weak D call TRBD2 (6 bases). With 3 bases removed from V and 0 bases from J, the gap between germline ends came to 12 bases. Germline V gene lookup returns CDR1 LNHDA and CDR2 SQIVND (reference sequence). This CDR3 spans 15 amino acids.

In this sample, this clone turned up a few times. The V call is TRBV10-1, the J call TRBJ2-7; 11 bases align to TRBD1. V was pared by 6 bases and J by 0 bases, with 4 bases of the junction left unmatched. CDR3 length equals 15 residues. Germline CDR1 is WNHNN and CDR2 is SYGVQD (reference sequence). The CDR3 protein is CASSGDRGGSYEQYF. The CDR3 DNA is TGCGCCAGCAGCGGGGACAGGGGGGGCTCCTACGAGCAGTACTTC.

The CDR3 loop is CATSRDIATQLGANVLTF. The DNA of the CDR3 is TGTGCCACCAGCAGAGACATAGCCACGCAGTTAGGGGCCAACGTCCTGACTTTC. J is TRBJ2-6 and V is TRBV15, with D unclear. This CDR3 region has 18 residues. V lost 0 bases and J lost 4, with 16 bases in between. From germline, CDR1 is LNHNV and CDR2 YYDKDF (reference sequence).

The chain has TRBV6-5 and TRBJ1-5; 7 nucleotides match TRBD1. Germline CDR1 reads MNHEY; CDR2 reads SVGAGI. Trimming removed 6 bases from V and 6 bases from J; junction bases left unmatched: 11. This CDR3 is built from 15 residues. CDR3 sequence: CASSQGAGGAQPQHF. CDR3 nucleotides: TGTGCCAGCAGCCAAGGGGCAGGGGGTGCTCAGCCCCAGCATTTT.

In regard to this clone: The sample contains more than one DNA sequence encoding this CDR3. The V gene is TRBV12-3 or TRBV12-4, the J gene TRBJ1-1, with a tentative D call TRBD1 (5 bases). This CDR3 region has 13 residues. Trimming left V 5 bases short and J 1 base short, with 8 bases between. This CDR3 is CASSLTENTEAFF. The CDR3 region has the DNA TGTGCCAGCAGTCTGACAGAGAACACTGAAGCTTTCTTT.